Below, 6 T cell receptor beta chains from the same sample are listed, as sequenced in a study of blood T cell repertoires in COVID-19 (dated by TCRdb to about 2020). To prepare the library, the immunoSEQ multiplex PCR assay was applied. TCRdb retrieved this table from immuneACCESS and kept in-frame rearrangements only. Not all clones are present; in checked studies, unresolved V genes account for under half, and no reason is known for the remainder. In all, the sample holds about 340,000 clones, and around 88% of those were seen once. The ten largest clones take up about 2.7% of the sample. Sequencing input: peripheral blood. Every receptor here comes from a man aged 25-40 years with active or convalescent COVID-19.

The CDR3 region has the DNA TGTGCCAGTAGTATTGGCAGGGCGCTGGTAAATGAAAAACTGTTTTTT. It translates to CASSIGRALVNEKLFF. The chain recombines TRBV19 with TRBJ1-4; the D gene is possibly TRBD1 (5 bases). Looked up from germline, CDR1 is LNHDA and CDR2 is SQIVND (reference sequence). This CDR3 region has 16 residues. Trimming stripped 3 bases from V and 5 bases from J, with 16 bases between.

The chain links TRBV12-3 or TRBV12-4 to TRBJ2-3, with D possibly TRBD1 on 6 matching bases. CDR3 size: 11 residues. V shed 7 bases and J shed 6 bases, with 8 bases lying between them. CDR3 in DNA: TGTGCCAGCACCCAGGGGGATACGCAGTATTTT. Amino acids: CASTQGDTQYF.

V usage is TRBV7-9 and J usage is TRBJ2-3; the D is unclear. The CDR3 sequence is 14 residues long. Germline V gene sequence: CDR1 SEHNR, CDR2 FQNEAQ (reference sequence). V shed 1 base and J shed 6 bases, with 11 bases lying between them. The CDR3: CASSLVLGSDTQYF. In DNA form, the CDR3 reads TGTGCCAGCAGCTTAGTTCTGGGTAGCGATACGCAGTATTTT.

This chain connects TRBV7-2 to TRBJ2-7, with 8 bases fitting TRBD1. CDR3 length equals 14 residues. The germline gives CDR1 SGHTA, CDR2 FQGNSA. The ends lost 2 bases at V and 3 bases at J; junction bases unmatched: 3. The CDR3 loop is CASSLSTGVYEQYF. For the CDR3, the DNA is TGTGCCAGCAGCTTATCGACAGGGGTCTACGAGCAGTACTTC.

This sequence joins TRBV10-2 and TRBJ2-1; 12 nucleotides align to TRBD2. Trimming removed 8 bases from V and 5 bases from J; junction bases left unmatched: 4. This CDR3 spans 14 amino acids. Germline values: CDR1 WSHSY, CDR2 SAAADI. The CDR3 DNA follows: TGCGCCAGCTGTCTAGCGGGGGGGGACAATGAGCAGTTCTTC. This gives the protein CASCLAGGDNEQFF.

This sequence joins TRBV15 and TRBJ2-7, with D uncertain. The CDR3 is 13 amino acids. Germline V CDR1 and CDR2: LNHNV, YYDKDF (reference sequence). Trimming pared 1 base from V and 2 bases from J, leaving 6 bases between. CDR3 amino acids: CATSRAVTYEQYF. As DNA, the CDR3 is TGTGCCACCAGCAGAGCGGTTACCTACGAGCAGTACTTC.